The T cell receptor (beta chain) under discussion was sequenced for a study of cytotoxic CD8 clonotypes in ibrutinib-treated CLL. This clone was detected only a few times. TCRdb's table, derived via immunoSEQ multiplex PCR, lists solely in-frame clones and lacks some. Here the sample spans over 120,000 clones, 70% to 80% being singletons. V was trimmed by 2 bases and J by 5 bases, leaving 13 bases between them. CDR3 length: 14 residues. Germline CDR1 LGHNA, CDR2 YNFKEQ. The clonotype originates from a human donor with chronic lymphocytic leukemia. The chain recombines TRBV4-2 with TRBJ2-7, with D perhaps matching TRBD1 or TRBD2 (5 bases each). Sequenced material: PBMCs, taken after 12 months of ibrutinib treatment. The CDR3 sequence is CASSQSVVGDEQYF. CDR3 sequence (DNA): TGTGCCAGCAGCCAATCTGTCGTGGGGGACGAGCAGTACTTC.